The next 4 T cell receptor beta chains were all read from a single sample in a study of blood T cell repertoires in COVID-19. Sequencing used immunoSEQ multiplex PCR; TCRdb keeps in-frame clones, though not all of them. In the table there are fewer than 200,000 clones, 70% to 90% of which are singletons. Input material: peripheral blood. The receptors here all came from a man in his forties or fifties with active or convalescent COVID-19.

V usage is TRBV7-2 and J usage is TRBJ1-2; D not resolved. Trimming left V 5 bases short and J 4 bases short, with 8 bases between. The CDR3 is made up of 12 amino acids. CDR1 SGHTA and CDR2 FQGNSA come from the germline V gene. CDR3 DNA: TGTGCCAGCAGCCACGGACTCTATGGCTACACCTTC. It yields the protein CASSHGLYGYTF.

The genes are TRBV2 and TRBJ2-5, with TRBD2 identical over 7 bases. After removal of 8 bases from V and 7 bases from J, the junction contained 10 bases not matched to a gene. The CDR3 is made up of 13 amino acids. Germline CDR1 reads SNHLY; CDR2 reads FYNNEI. This chain's CDR3 is CASGRGTPGTQYF. In DNA form, the CDR3 reads TGTGCCAGCGGGCGGGGGACTCCGGGGACCCAGTACTTC.

The chain employs TRBV28 and TRBJ2-1, with 12 bases that match TRBD2. This CDR3 has 16 residues. V shed 6 bases, J shed 5 bases, and the junction held 8 bases outside the gene matches. The germline gives CDR1 MDHEN, CDR2 SYDVKM. The CDR3 spells CASSLTTSGSHNEQFF. The CDR3 DNA reads as TGTGCCAGCAGCCTTACGACTAGCGGGAGCCACAATGAGCAGTTCTTC. Drawing the rest from reference TRBV28 and TRBJ2-1, the complete variable domain is DVKVTQSSRYLVKRTGEKVFLECVQDMDHENMFWYRQDPGLGLRLIYFSYDVKMKEKGDIPEGYSVSREKKERFSLILESASTNQTSMYLCASSLTTSGSHNEQFFGPGTRLTVL.

The chain uses TRBV6-1 and TRBJ1-6; TRBD1 matches at 8 bases. CDR1 is MNHNS and CDR2 is SASEGT in the germline V gene. The V gene end was trimmed by 1 base and the J gene end by 6 bases; junction bases not matched to a gene: 2. The length of the CDR3 is 15 residues. The CDR3 DNA reads TGTGCCAGCAGTGAAGGGACAGGGCCTAATTCACCCCTCCACTTT. Its protein is CASSEGTGPNSPLHF.